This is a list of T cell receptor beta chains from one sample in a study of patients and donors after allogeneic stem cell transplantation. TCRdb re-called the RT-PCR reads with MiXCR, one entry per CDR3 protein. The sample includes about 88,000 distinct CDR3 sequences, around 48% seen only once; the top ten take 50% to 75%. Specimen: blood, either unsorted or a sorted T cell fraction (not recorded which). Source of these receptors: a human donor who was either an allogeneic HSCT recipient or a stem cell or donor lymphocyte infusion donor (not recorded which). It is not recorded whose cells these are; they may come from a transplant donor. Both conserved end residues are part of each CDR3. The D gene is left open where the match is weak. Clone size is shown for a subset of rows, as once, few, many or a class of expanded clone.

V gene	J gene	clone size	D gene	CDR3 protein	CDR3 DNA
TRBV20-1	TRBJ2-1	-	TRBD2	CSAREGAGINNEQFF	TGCAGTGCTAGAGAAGGAGCGGGGATAAACAATGAGCAGTTCTTC
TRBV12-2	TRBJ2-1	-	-	CASRLCGRGWFF	TGTGCAAGTCGCTTATGCGGGAGGGGGTGGTTCTTC
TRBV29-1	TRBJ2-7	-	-	CSVRFSLYEQYF	TGCAGCGTTCGTTTCAGCCTCTACGAGCAGTACTTC
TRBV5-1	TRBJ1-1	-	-	CASRSQENTEAFF	TGCGCCAGCAGATCACAGGAAAACACTGAAGCTTTCTTT
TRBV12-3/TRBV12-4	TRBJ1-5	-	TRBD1	CASSPGTGAQPQHF	TGTGCCAGCAGTCCCGGGACAGGGGCCCAGCCCCAGCATTTT
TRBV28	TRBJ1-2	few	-	CASSNNPYGYTF	TGTGCCAGCAGCAACAATCCGTATGGCTACACCTTC
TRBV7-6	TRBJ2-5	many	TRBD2	CASSSTSGIQETQYF	TGTGCCAGCAGCTCGACTAGCGGGATTCAAGAGACCCAGTACTTC
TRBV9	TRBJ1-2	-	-	CASSASEWGGYTF	TGTGCCAGCAGCGCATCAGAATGGGGTGGCTACACCTTC
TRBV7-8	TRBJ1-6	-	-	CASSLDRLNSPLHF	TGTGCCAGCAGCTTGGACAGACTTAATTCACCCCTCCACTTT
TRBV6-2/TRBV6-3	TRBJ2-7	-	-	CASSYGLLYEQYF	TGTGCCAGCAGTTACGGTCTTCTCTACGAGCAGTACTTC
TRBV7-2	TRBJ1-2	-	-	CASSIISGDTSYGYTF	TGTGCCAGCAGCATCATATCAGGGGACACCTCCTATGGCTACACCTTC
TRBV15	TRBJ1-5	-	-	CATSRDSLRGQHF	TGTGCCACCAGCAGAGATTCACTGAGGGGACAGCATTTT
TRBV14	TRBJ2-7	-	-	CASSHRLGPYEQYF	TGTGCCAGCAGCCACCGACTGGGACCCTACGAGCAGTACTTC
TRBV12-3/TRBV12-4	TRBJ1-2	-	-	CASSLSAYGYTF	TGTGCCAGCAGTTTATCCGCCTATGGCTACACCTTC
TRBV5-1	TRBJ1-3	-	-	CASSLDGRSGNTIYF	TGCGCCAGCAGCTTGGATGGGAGATCTGGAAACACCATATATTTT
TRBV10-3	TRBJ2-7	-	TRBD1	CAIMGHGQGVFYEQYF	TGTGCCATCATGGGTCATGGGCAGGGGGTATTCTACGAGCAGTACTTC
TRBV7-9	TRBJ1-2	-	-	CASSPRQDGYTF	TGTGCCAGCAGCCCAAGACAGGACGGCTACACCTTC
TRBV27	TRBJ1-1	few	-	CASSLGPPWNTEAFF	TGTGCCAGCAGTTTAGGGCCACCTTGGAACACTGAAGCTTTCTTT
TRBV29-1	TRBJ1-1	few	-	CSVGTPGTEAFF	TGCAGCGTTGGCACCCCCGGCACTGAAGCTTTCTTT
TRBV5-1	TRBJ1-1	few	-	CASSIVGGEITEAFF	TGCGCCAGCAGCATCGTTGGGGGGGAGATTACTGAAGCTTTCTTT
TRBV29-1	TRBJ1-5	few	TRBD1	CSAGDRENQPQHF	TGCAGCGCCGGGGACAGGGAAAATCAGCCCCAGCATTTT
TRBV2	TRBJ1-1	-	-	CASRQGRGTEAFF	TGTGCCAGCAGACAGGGAAGGGGGACTGAAGCTTTCTTT
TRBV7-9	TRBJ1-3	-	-	CASSWSVFGNTIYF	TGTGCCAGCAGCTGGTCGGTTTTTGGAAACACCATATATTTT
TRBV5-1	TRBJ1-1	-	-	CASSALGTTEAFF	TGCGCCAGCAGCGCCCTAGGGACCACTGAAGCTTTCTTT
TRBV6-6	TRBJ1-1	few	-	CASSYDTTEAFF	TGTGCCAGCAGTTACGACACCACTGAAGCTTTCTTT
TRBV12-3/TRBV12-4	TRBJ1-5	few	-	CASTAFRRGDSNQPQHF	TGTGCCAGCACAGCCTTTAGGAGGGGGGATAGCAATCAGCCCCAGCATTTT
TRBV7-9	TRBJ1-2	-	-	CASSSLWDPNNYGYTF	TGTGCCAGCAGCTCCCTGTGGGACCCGAACAACTATGGCTACACCTTC
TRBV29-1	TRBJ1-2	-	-	CSVGDTSNYGYTF	TGCAGCGTAGGGGACACTTCTAACTATGGCTACACCTTC
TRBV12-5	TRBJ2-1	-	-	CASGLGNEQFF	TGTGCTAGTGGTTTGGGGAATGAGCAGTTCTTC
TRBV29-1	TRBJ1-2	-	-	CSVEDRDRRYGYTF	TGCAGCGTTGAAGACAGGGATCGGCGCTATGGCTACACCTTC
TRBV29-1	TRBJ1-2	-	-	CSVTTVNYGYTF	TGCAGCGTTACGACAGTCAACTATGGCTACACCTTC
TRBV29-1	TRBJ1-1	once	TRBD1	CSVESGQANTEAFF	TGCAGCGTTGAGTCGGGACAGGCGAACACTGAAGCTTTCTTT
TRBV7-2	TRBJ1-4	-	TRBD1	CASSLVGTGEKLFF	TGTGCCAGCAGCTTAGTAGGGACAGGTGAAAAACTGTTTTTT
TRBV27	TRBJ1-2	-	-	CASSHGQLYGYTF	TGTGCCAGCAGTCATGGACAGCTCTATGGCTACACCTTC
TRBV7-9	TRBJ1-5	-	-	CASSSMHNQPQHF	TGTGCCAGCAGTTCCATGCACAATCAGCCCCAGCATTTT
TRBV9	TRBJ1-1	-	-	CASSVVPEATEAFF	TGTGCCAGCAGCGTAGTCCCAGAAGCCACTGAAGCTTTCTTT
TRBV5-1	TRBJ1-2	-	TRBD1	CASSLGVPATGSNYGYTF	TGCGCCAGCAGCTTGGGGGTTCCCGCGACAGGGTCCAACTATGGCTACACCTTC
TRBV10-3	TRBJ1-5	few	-	CATGNGPGFSNQPQHF	TGTGCCACCGGGAACGGTCCAGGGTTTAGCAATCAGCCCCAGCATTTT
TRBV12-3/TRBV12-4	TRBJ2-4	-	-	CAIIIGSKDIQYF	TGTGCCATCATAATCGGCTCAAAGGACATTCAGTACTTC
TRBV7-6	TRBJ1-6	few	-	CASSLIAGFDSPLHF	TGTGCCAGCAGCTTAATCGCGGGTTTTGATTCACCCCTCCACTTT
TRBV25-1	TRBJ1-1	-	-	CASSDRGEIRNTEAFF	TGTGCCAGCAGTGACAGGGGTGAGATCAGGAACACTGAAGCTTTCTTT
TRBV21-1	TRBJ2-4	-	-	CASSKVIQYF	TGTGCCAGCAGCAAAGTCATTCAGTACTTC